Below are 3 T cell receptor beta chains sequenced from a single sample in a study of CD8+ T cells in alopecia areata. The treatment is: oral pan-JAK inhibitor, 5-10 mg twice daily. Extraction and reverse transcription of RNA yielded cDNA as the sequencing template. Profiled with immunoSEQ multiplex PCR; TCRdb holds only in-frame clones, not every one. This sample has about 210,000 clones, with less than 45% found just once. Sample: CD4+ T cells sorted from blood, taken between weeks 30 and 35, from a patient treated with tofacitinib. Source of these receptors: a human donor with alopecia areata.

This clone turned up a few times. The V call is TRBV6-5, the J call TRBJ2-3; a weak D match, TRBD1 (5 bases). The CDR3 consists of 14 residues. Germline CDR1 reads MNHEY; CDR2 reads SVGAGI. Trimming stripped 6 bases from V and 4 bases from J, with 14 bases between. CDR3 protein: CASRLRVGSDTQYF. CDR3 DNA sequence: TGTGCCAGCAGGCTCAGGGTCGGCTCAGATACGCAGTATTTT.

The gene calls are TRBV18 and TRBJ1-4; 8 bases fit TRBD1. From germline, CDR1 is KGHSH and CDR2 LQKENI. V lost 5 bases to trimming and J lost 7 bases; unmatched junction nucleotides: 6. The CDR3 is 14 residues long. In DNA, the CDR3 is TGTGCCAGCTCATCGGGGACAGGCCTTGAAAAACTGTTTTTT. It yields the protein CASSSGTGLEKLFF. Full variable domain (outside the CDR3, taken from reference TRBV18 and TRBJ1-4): NAGVMQNPRHLVRRRGQEARLRCSPMKGHSHVYWYRQLPEEGLKFMVYLQKENIIDESGMPKERFSAEFPKEGPSILRIQQVVRGDSAAYFCASSSGTGLEKLFFGSGTQLSVL.

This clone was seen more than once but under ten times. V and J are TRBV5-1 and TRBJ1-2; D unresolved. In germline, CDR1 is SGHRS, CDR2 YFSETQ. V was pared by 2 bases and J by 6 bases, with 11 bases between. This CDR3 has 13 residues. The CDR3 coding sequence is TGCGCCAGCAGCTTACCGGGGTACGATGGCTACACCTTC. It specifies CASSLPGYDGYTF. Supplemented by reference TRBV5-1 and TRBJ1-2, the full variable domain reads KAGVTQTPRYLIKTRGQQVTLSCSPISGHRSVSWYQQTPGQGLQFLFEYFSETQRNKGNFPGRFSGRQFSNSRSEMNVSTLELGDSALYLCASSLPGYDGYTFGSGTRLTVV.